Below are 10 T cell receptor beta chains sequenced from a single sample in a study of shared clonotypes between healthy human individuals. The table came from immunoSEQ multiplex PCR; TCRdb's copy has only in-frame clones and leaves some out. The repertoire includes approximately 700,000 clones, around four fifths of them detected once, and around 1.8% sits in the top ten. What was sequenced was memory CD4+ T cells sorted from blood. Stated subset: CD45RA-negative fraction. The receptors stem from a woman aged 25 to 39 in good health.

The chain recombines TRBV27 with TRBJ2-3; no clear D gene. The CDR3 consists of 13 residues. Looked up from germline, CDR1 is MNHEY and CDR2 is SMNVEV (reference sequence). V lost 5 bases and J lost 5, with 11 bases in between. CDR3: CASSMNRQDTQYF. In DNA form, the CDR3 reads TGTGCCAGCAGTATGAACCGGCAAGATACGCAGTATTTT.

The gene calls are TRBV25-1 and TRBJ2-3; perhaps TRBD1 as D (6 bases). This CDR3 is built from 16 residues. Germline V gives CDR1 MGHDK, CDR2 SYGVNS. The germline V and J ends were trimmed by 4 bases and 2 bases, with 16 bases remaining between them. The CDR3 region has the DNA TGTGCCAGCAGTGGCACACGACAGGAGATCACAGATACGCAGTATTTT. Translating it yields CASSGTRQEITDTQYF.

CDR3 bases: TGTGCCAGCTCTCGGACCCCCACAGATACGCAGTATTTT. This encodes CASSRTPTDTQYF. The chain uses TRBV18 and TRBJ2-3; D ambiguous. CDR3 length equals 13 residues. Per germline, CDR1 KGHSH and CDR2 LQKENI. Between the trimmed V and J ends, which lost 6 bases and 2 bases, there was a span of 9 bases.

V gene TRBV25-1 combines with J gene TRBJ2-3; D remains ambiguous. The CDR3 totals 14 residues. The V gene lost 4 bases and the J gene lost 4 bases, with 12 bases spanning the gap. CDR1 MGHDK and CDR2 SYGVNS come from the germline V gene. The CDR3 spells CASSGERGSDTQYF. For the CDR3, the DNA is TGTGCCAGCAGTGGAGAGAGAGGATCAGATACGCAGTATTTT.

This chain uses TRBV7-2 with TRBJ2-1; D gene ambiguous. Deletions cut 8 bases from V and 0 bases from J, with 11 bases between. The CDR3 runs 14 residues. Germline V lookup: CDR1 SGHTA, CDR2 FQGNSA. The CDR3: CASGAYPSYNEQFF. The CDR3 coding sequence is TGTGCCAGCGGCGCGTACCCCTCCTACAATGAGCAGTTCTTC. Complete variable domain (other parts from reference TRBV7-2 and TRBJ2-1): GAGVSQSPSNKVTEKGKDVELRCDPISGHTALYWYRQSLGQGLEFLIYFQGNSAPDKSGLPSDRFSAERTGGSVSTLTIQRTQQEDSAVYLCASGAYPSYNEQFFGPGTRLTVL.

The J gene is TRBJ2-7, the V gene TRBV5-1; D may be TRBD1 (5 bases). The germline V and J ends were trimmed by 4 bases and 6 bases, with 17 bases remaining between them. CDR1 is SGHRS and CDR2 is YFSETQ in the germline V gene. The CDR3 sequence is 14 residues long. The CDR3 loop reads CASSMQGTGSEQYF. The DNA of the CDR3 is TGCGCCAGCAGCATGCAGGGAACCGGCTCCGAGCAGTACTTC.

This clone was detected a few times. This chain connects TRBV2 to TRBJ1-1, with D tentatively TRBD1 (5 bases). Germline V gene data show CDR1 as SNHLY and CDR2 as FYNNEI. V was trimmed by 4 bases and J by 4 bases, leaving 10 bases between them. This CDR3 is built from 13 residues. CDR3 residues: CASSVRGGTEAFF. The CDR3, as DNA: TGTGCCAGCAGTGTTAGGGGAGGCACTGAAGCTTTCTTT.

This sequence joins TRBV19 and TRBJ1-2; no definite D call. The CDR3 is made up of 14 amino acids. Germline assignment: CDR1 LNHDA and CDR2 SQIVND (reference sequence). The ends were cut back, 4 bases at V and 6 bases at J, with 15 bases in the middle. CDR3 region: CASSNIGGSHGYTF. The CDR3 region has the DNA TGTGCCAGTAGTAATATCGGAGGCAGCCATGGCTACACCTTC.

The rearrangement joins TRBV2 to TRBJ2-3; perhaps TRBD1 as D (6 bases). The V gene lost 2 bases and the J gene lost 10 bases, with 10 bases spanning the gap. The CDR3 totals 12 residues. The germline V gene has CDR1 SNHLY and CDR2 FYNNEI. The CDR3, as DNA: TGTGCCAGCAGTGAAAGGGACAATTCGCAGTATTTT. This sequence encodes CASSERDNSQYF. Full variable domain (outside the CDR3, taken from reference TRBV2 and TRBJ2-3): EPEVTQTPSHQVTQMGQEVILRCVPISNHLYFYWYRQILGQKVEFLVSFYNNEISEKSEIFDDQFSVERPDGSNFTLKIRSTKLEDSAMYFCASSERDNSQYFGPGTRLTVL.

The genes are TRBV11-2 and TRBJ1-1; D is undetermined. The V gene's germline CDR1 is SGHAT and CDR2 FQNNGV. This CDR3 is built from 12 residues. Between the trimmed V and J ends, which lost 5 bases and 7 bases, there was a span of 11 bases. For the CDR3, the DNA is TGTGCCAGCAGCCCGCCGGAGAGTGAAGCTTTCTTT. Its protein is CASSPPESEAFF.